This T cell receptor beta chain was recorded in a study of T cells after yellow fever vaccination (dated by TCRdb to between 2018 and 2021). Background for the entire study: Libraries from fractions with low cell numbers were prepared with the SMART-Seq v4 Ultra Low Input RNA kit. To follow T-cell clones before and after primary and booster YFV17D yellow fever vaccination, bulk TCR alpha and beta repertoires were sequenced over time. Two healthy male donors, one aged 18 to 29 and one aged 30 to 40 years, were included in the cohort. Blood was drawn at multiple timepoints before and after primary and secondary immunization, with bulk PBMC replicates and cell subsets isolated. Broader findings and caveats from the paper: Computational filtering was required because FACS-sorted repertoires could contain abundant contaminating clonotypes from the bulk population. Compared with the primary T-cell response, the secondary T-cell response was faster but weaker, reaching its peak on day 5 rather than on day 15. After the booster, most clones that had expanded after primary vaccination were detected again (approximately 95% of CD4 and roughly nine tenths of CD8), suggesting broad maintenance of memory. Because the study included only a couple of donors, the extent to which the findings can be generalized is limited. A small share of clonotypes occurred in both CD4 and CD8 compartments, likely arising from convergent recombination.

These reads were obtained on an Illumina NovaSeq 6000. TCR cDNA was synthesized by 5'RACE template switching, which introduced a universal primer site and unique molecular identifiers. cDNA synthesis was primed from both the TCR alpha and TCR beta constant segments. Library amplification involved two PCR steps, and the second step added sample barcodes and sequencing adapters. Sequencing of the libraries was done on either Illumina HiSeq 2500 (2x100 bp) or NovaSeq (2x150 bp). The original pipeline was this. MIGEC was used to demultiplex reads and collapse the reads into UMI consensus sequences, and MiXCR was used for V(D)J alignment. Clonotypes responding to the vaccine were identified with edgeR on replicate PBMC samples, with the criteria of FDR below 0.01 and a log2 fold change above 5 up to day 15. Each bulk clonotype received a CD4 or CD8 identity based on whether the sequenced CD4 or CD8 repertoire contained that clonotype at higher abundance. The raw public data were reprocessed by TCRdb itself: fastp quality trimming at Q25, MiXCR clonotype calling, in-frame beta chains only. Every distinct CDR3 protein forms one entry, paired with its most common genes and DNA. The V and J calls come from TCRdb's annotation, not from the publication. This sample comprises some 240,000 distinct CDR3 sequences, around 5.3% of them detected only once. In total, the top ten clones hold roughly 3.4% of the sample.

A word on this clonotype: It lacks a known antigen. Per-base qualities were not stored, and no clone one base away is much larger.

Measured from the cysteine to the phenylalanine, the CDR3 is 14 residues long. Left in the record is the CDR3 DNA by itself, 42 bases read in frame from the first base. From the germline V gene (reference sequence), CDR1 is DFQATT and CDR2 is SNEGSKA. Trimming accounts for 6 bases at V and 7 bases at J, while the number of junction bases matched to no gene is 12. Reading the label with the study, this specimen's treatment or condition is: live attenuated yellow fever vaccine strain. PBMCs were isolated from peripheral blood using a standard Ficoll-Paque protocol. Dynabeads CD4 and CD8 positive selection kits were used to isolate CD4 and CD8 T-cell fractions. TriZol was used to extract RNA from bulk PBMCs, from CD4 and CD8 fractions, and from dextramer-positive and dextramer-negative fractions.

Sequences were derived from CD4+ T cells sorted from PBMCs, sampled on the day of the yellow fever booster vaccination. This receptor was identified in a man aged 18 to 35 who received the YFV17D yellow fever vaccine. The sequence joins TRBV20-1 to TRBJ1-5, and 7 bases in between align with TRBD1. The nucleotide sequence reads as follows: TGCAGTGCAGCCACGACAGGGTTTTCGCAGCCCCAGCATTTT. This codes for CSAATTGFSQPQHF.